The entry below describes one TCR beta chain. What it recognizes is unknown. This specimen comes from a study of T cells after posttransplantation cyclophosphamide. A marrow graft followed busulfan-fludarabine conditioning, with cyclophosphamide on days +3 and +4. The data were produced by immunoSEQ multiplex PCR, yet TCRdb's version contains in-frame clones alone and is incomplete. The sample shows fewer than 45,000 clones, roughly 78% of them seen only once. Broader study findings: Skin or GI-infiltrating T cells shared few TRB sequences with blood. Later blood repertoires were often dominated by clones from the donor CD8+ memory compartment. Recipient CMV seropositivity and CMV reactivation strongly tracked TRB clonality.

This clonotype was obtained from a female patient aged 35-55 years who received an allogeneic stem cell transplant from a related donor, was CMV-positive, and had no GVHD. The T cells may partly be graft donor cells. Source: CD4+ T cells sorted from blood, taken roughly 2,000 days after a stem cell transplant with posttransplant cyclophosphamide.

The CDR3 coding sequence is TGTGCCAGTAGTAGTCAGGGGGCGCAGAGCGTGCGAGAGACCCAGTACTTC. This gives the protein CASSSQGAQSVRETQYF. The chain has TRBV19 and TRBJ2-5, with 8 positions matching TRBD1. CDR3 length: 17 residues. CDR1 is LNHDA and CDR2 is SQIVND in the germline V gene (reference sequence). Trimming cost V 4 bases and J 4 bases; bases outside gene matches: 14.